This TCR beta chain was captured by sequencing in a study of T cells in tumors after PD-1 blockade. Study at large: Each patient got pembrolizumab 200 mg every 3 weeks or cemiplimab 350 mg every 2 weeks. Peripheral blood samples averaged around 40,000 unique clonotypes and some 100,000 templates. Findings and limits, study-wide: Blood contained about 45% of the tumor's TCR clonotypes.

The protocol was immunoSEQ multiplex PCR, while the TCRdb copy is restricted to in-frame clones and leaves out a portion. In the table there are just under 65,000 clones, about 74% of which are singletons. Worth noting for this clone: The antigen remains undetermined.

With 6 bases removed from V and 12 bases from J, the gap between germline ends came to 15 bases. Germline values: CDR1 SNHLY, CDR2 FYNNEI. The CDR3 covers 12 residues. Genomic DNA template from tumor biopsies or peripheral blood, 616 ng to 6,004 ng input. The sequencing here drew on PBMCs, taken after anti-PD-1 treatment. The receptor was isolated from a human donor with basal cell carcinoma. This rearrangement joins TRBV2 to TRBJ2-1; the D gene could be TRBD1 or TRBD2 (5 bases each). The CDR3 DNA reads as TGTGCCAGCAGGGGACCAGGAGAGGGGCAGTTCTTC. Amino acid sequence: CASRGPGEGQFF.